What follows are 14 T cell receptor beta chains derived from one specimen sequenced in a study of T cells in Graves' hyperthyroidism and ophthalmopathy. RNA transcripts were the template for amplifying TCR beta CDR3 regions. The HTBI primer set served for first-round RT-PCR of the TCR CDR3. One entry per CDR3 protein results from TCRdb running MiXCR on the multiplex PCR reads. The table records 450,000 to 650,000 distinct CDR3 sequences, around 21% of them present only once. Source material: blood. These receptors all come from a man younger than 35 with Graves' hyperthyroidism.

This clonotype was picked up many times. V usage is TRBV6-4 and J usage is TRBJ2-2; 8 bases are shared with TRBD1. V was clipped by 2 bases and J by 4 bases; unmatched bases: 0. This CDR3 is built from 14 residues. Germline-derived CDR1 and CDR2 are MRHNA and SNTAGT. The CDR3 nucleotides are TGTGCCAGCAGTGACGGGACAGGCACCGGGGAGCTGTTTTTT. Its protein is CASSDGTGTGELFF.

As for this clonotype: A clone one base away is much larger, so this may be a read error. CDR3 region: CAWSATGGGMNTEAFF. The CDR3 region has the DNA TGTGCCTGGAGTGCCACTGGGGGTGGAATGAACACTGAAGCTTTCTTT. The rearrangement joins TRBV30 to TRBJ1-1; D is perhaps TRBD1 (5 bases). Germline loops: CDR1 GTSNPN, CDR2 SVGIG (reference sequence). V lost 1 base, J lost 0 bases, and 15 bases lay in between. The CDR3 is 16 residues long.

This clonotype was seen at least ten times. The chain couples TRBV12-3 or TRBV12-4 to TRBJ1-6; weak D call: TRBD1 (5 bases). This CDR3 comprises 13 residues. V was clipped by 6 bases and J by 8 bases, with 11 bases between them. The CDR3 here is CASRGPGDSPLHF. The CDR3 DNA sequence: TGTGCCAGCAGAGGCCCGGGGGATTCACCCCTCCACTTT.

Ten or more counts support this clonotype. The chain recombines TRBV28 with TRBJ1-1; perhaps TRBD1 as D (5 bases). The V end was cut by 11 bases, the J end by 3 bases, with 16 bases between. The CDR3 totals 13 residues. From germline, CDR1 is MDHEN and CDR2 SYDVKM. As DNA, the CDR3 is TGTGCCGGAGGGGCAGCACGGGACACTGAAGCTTTCTTT. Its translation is CAGGAARDTEAFF.

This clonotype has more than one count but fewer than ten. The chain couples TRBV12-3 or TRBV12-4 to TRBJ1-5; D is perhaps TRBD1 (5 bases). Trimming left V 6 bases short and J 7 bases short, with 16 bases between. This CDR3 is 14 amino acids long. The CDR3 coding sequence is TGTGCCAGCAGGGCCCTGGGGGTGAACCAGCCCCAGCATTTT. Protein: CASRALGVNQPQHF.

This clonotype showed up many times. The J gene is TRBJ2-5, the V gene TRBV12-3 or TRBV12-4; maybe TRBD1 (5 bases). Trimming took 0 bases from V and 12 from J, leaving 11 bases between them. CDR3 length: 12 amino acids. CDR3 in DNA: TGTGCCAGCAGTTTAGCTGGCAGGGAAAAGTACTTC. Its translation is CASSLAGREKYF.

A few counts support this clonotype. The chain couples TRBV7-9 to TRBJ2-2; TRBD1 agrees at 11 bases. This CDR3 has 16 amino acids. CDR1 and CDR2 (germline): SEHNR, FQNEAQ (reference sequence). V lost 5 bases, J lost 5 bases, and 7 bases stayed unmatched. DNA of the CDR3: TGTGCCAGCAGCCTCGGACAGGGGGCACGTACCGGGGAGCTGTTTTTT. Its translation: CASSLGQGARTGELFF.

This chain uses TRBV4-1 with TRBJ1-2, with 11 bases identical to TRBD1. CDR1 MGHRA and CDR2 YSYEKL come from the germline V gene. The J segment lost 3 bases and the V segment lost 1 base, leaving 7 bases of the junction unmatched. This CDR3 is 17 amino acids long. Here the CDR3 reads CASSQGRLGQGDYGYTF. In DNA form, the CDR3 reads TGCGCCAGCAGCCAAGGGAGACTGGGACAGGGGGACTATGGCTACACCTTC.

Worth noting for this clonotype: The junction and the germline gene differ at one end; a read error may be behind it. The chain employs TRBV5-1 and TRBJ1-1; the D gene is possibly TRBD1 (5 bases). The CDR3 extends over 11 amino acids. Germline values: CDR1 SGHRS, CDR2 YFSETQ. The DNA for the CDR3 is TGCTCCAGCAGCTGGGGGACTGAAGCTTTCTTT. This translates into CSSSWGTEAFF. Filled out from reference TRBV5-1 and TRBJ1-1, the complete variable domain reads KAGVTQTPRYLIKTRGQQVTLSCSPISGHRSVSWYQQTPGQGLQFLFEYFSETQRNKGNFPGRFSGRQFSNSRSEMNVSTLELGDSALYLCSSSWGTEAFFGQGTRLTVV.

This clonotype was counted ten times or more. The CDR3 region has the DNA TGTGCCAGCAGTTTAGCGAACGGAGCCCTCTCCTACGAGCAGTACTTC. Translation gives CASSLANGALSYEQYF. The rearrangement uses TRBV28 and TRBJ2-7; D unresolved. With 2 bases removed from V and 0 bases from J, the gap between germline ends came to 14 bases. There are 16 residues in the CDR3. Germline CDR1 and CDR2: MDHEN and SYDVKM.

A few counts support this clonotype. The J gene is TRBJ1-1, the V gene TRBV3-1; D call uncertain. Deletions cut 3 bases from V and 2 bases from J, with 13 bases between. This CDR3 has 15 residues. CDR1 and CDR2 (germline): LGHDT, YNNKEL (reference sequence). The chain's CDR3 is CASSQEGGINTEAFF. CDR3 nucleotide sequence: TGTGCCAGCAGCCAGGAGGGCGGAATTAACACTGAAGCTTTCTTT.

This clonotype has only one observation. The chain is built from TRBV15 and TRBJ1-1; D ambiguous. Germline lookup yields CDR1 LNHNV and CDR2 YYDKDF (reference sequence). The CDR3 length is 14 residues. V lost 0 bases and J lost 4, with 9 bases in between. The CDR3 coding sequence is TGTGCCACCAGCAGAGATTGGAGAATCACTGAAGCTTTCTTT. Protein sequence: CATSRDWRITEAFF.

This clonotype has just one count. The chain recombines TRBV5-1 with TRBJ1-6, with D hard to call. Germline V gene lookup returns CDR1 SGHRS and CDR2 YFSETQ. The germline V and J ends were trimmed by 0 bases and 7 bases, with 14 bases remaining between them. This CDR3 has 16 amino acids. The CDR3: CASSLDSSPENSPLHF. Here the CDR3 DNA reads TGCGCCAGCAGCTTGGATTCCAGCCCGGAGAATTCACCCCTCCACTTT.

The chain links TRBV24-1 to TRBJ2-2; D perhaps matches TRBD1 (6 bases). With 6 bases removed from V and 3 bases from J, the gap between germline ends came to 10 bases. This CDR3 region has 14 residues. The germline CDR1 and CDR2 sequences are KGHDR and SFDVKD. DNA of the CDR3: TGTGCCACCAGTACGAACAGGGACACCGGGGAGCTGTTTTTT. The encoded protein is CATSTNRDTGELFF.